These 25 T cell receptor beta chains came from one sample sequenced in a study of technical replicates of blood from a handful of donors. Measured with immunoSEQ multiplex PCR; TCRdb has only the in-frame clones, and not every one. The table records about 73,000 clones, roughly 90% of them present only once. The source material was PBMCs. Source of these receptors: a human donor in good health. Some clones in this sample may be carry-over from other donors' samples.

The J gene is TRBJ2-1, the V gene TRBV9, with 7 bases that match TRBD2. Germline assignment: CDR1 SGDLS and CDR2 YYNGEE. The CDR3 spans 16 residues. V trimming: 3 bases; J trimming: 1 base; junction bases outside the gene matches: 7. The CDR3 region is CASSARLARSYNEQFF. In DNA, the CDR3 is TGTGCCAGCAGCGCCCGACTAGCTCGGTCCTACAATGAGCAGTTCTTC.

This chain links TRBV9 with TRBJ2-2; 13 bases align to TRBD2. J lost 6 bases, V lost 4 bases, and 9 bases had no gene match. CDR3 length: 17 amino acids. The germline V gene has CDR1 SGDLS and CDR2 YYNGEE. The CDR3 loop reads CASSRTSGSMGAGELFF. The CDR3 DNA sequence: TGTGCCAGCAGCAGGACTAGCGGGAGTATGGGGGCCGGGGAGCTGTTTTTT.

V usage is TRBV7-2 and J usage is TRBJ2-7; 13 bases fit TRBD2. Germline-derived CDR1 and CDR2 are SGHTA and FQGNSA. The length of the CDR3 is 18 residues. V was pared by 1 base and J by 3 bases, with 9 bases of the junction left unmatched. The CDR3 loop reads CASSLGVTGLAGFYEQYF. CDR3 in DNA: TGTGCCAGCAGCTTAGGGGTGACGGGACTAGCGGGATTCTACGAGCAGTACTTC.

V usage is TRBV30 and J usage is TRBJ2-1; no clear D. The V gene lost 2 bases and the J gene lost 10 bases, with 9 bases spanning the gap. The CDR3 contains 11 residues. The V gene's germline CDR1 is GTSNPN and CDR2 SVGIG (reference sequence). The chain's CDR3 is CAWSLMREQFF. The CDR3 DNA follows: TGTGCCTGGAGTCTGATGAGGGAGCAGTTCTTC.

The V call is TRBV29-1, the J call TRBJ2-7, with 9 bases aligning to TRBD2. From germline, CDR1 is SQVTM and CDR2 ANQGSEA. Trimming at V came to 5 bases and at J to 1 base, leaving 6 bases not matched to a gene. CDR3 length equals 14 residues. The CDR3 region has the DNA TGCAGCGTTTCCGCGGGAGGGCTTTCCTACGAGCAGTACTTC. This gives the protein CSVSAGGLSYEQYF.

The genes are TRBV7-2 and TRBJ2-5, with 8 nucleotides matching TRBD1. The germline gives CDR1 SGHTA, CDR2 FQGNSA. The CDR3 contains 14 residues. V was clipped by 5 bases and J by 5 bases; unmatched bases: 7. In nucleotides, the CDR3 is TGTGCCAGCAGCCGGACAGGGCCTGGGGAGACCCAGTACTTC. It specifies CASSRTGPGETQYF.

The chain uses TRBV29-1 and TRBJ1-2; the D is unclear. The ends were cut back, 4 bases at V and 5 bases at J, with 8 bases in the middle. From germline, CDR1 is SQVTM and CDR2 ANQGSEA. This CDR3 is 11 amino acids long. DNA for the CDR3: TGCAGCGTTGCACAGATTTATGGCTACACCTTC. It encodes CSVAQIYGYTF.

The chain couples TRBV11-2 to TRBJ1-2, with TRBD1 matching over 7 bases. Germline loops: CDR1 SGHAT, CDR2 FQNNGV. The CDR3 sequence is 15 residues long. V trimming: 4 bases; J trimming: 3 bases; junction bases outside the gene matches: 8. CDR3 protein: CASSSSTGLDYGYTF. CDR3 in DNA: TGTGCCAGCAGCTCGTCGACAGGGCTCGACTATGGCTACACCTTC.

The J gene is TRBJ1-2, the V gene TRBV6-1; D remains ambiguous. Germline V lookup: CDR1 MNHNS, CDR2 SASEGT. This CDR3 comprises 16 residues. The V end lost 1 base, the J end lost 4 bases, and 16 bases lay between the germline ends. CDR3 sequence (DNA): TGTGCCAGCAGTGAAGTGTCCGCGTCCTTTGTCTATGGCTACACCTTC. Protein product: CASSEVSASFVYGYTF.

This chain uses TRBV27 with TRBJ2-7, with a weak D call TRBD1 (6 bases). Germline V gives CDR1 MNHEY, CDR2 SMNVEV (reference sequence). This CDR3 has 16 amino acids. V was cut by 8 bases and J by 0 bases, with 20 bases left in between. DNA for the CDR3: TGTGCCAGCGGATTACGGGCAGGGGTTCCCTCCTACGAGCAGTACTTC. It codes for CASGLRAGVPSYEQYF.

The chain couples TRBV7-6 to TRBJ1-2, with 8 positions matching TRBD1. The CDR3 consists of 14 residues. V gave up 1 base and J gave up 9 bases; unmatched junction bases: 7. Germline-derived CDR1 and CDR2 are SGHVS and FNYEAQ. The CDR3 region is CASSLGQGARSYTF. The DNA of the CDR3 is TGTGCCAGCAGCTTAGGGCAGGGGGCGCGAAGCTACACCTTC.

The V call is TRBV21-1, the J call TRBJ2-5; the listed D gene, TRBD1, was not tested against the DNA. TRBV21-1 is labeled a pseudogene. The CDR3 has 14 amino acids. CDR3: CASSKAPGQETQYF. In DNA form, the CDR3 reads TGTGCCAGCAGCAAAGCGCCAGGCCAAGAGACCCAGTACTTC.

The chain recombines TRBV2 with TRBJ1-3; no clear D. This CDR3 is built from 15 residues. Germline V gene data show CDR1 as SNHLY and CDR2 as FYNNEI. Trimming took 0 bases from V and 2 from J, leaving 8 bases between them. CDR3 DNA sequence: TGTGCCAGCAGTGAAGCTGGGAGGGCTGGAAACACCATATATTTT. This translates into CASSEAGRAGNTIYF.

The CDR3 region is CAWSRGGGRAGELFF. In DNA form, the CDR3 reads TGTGCCTGGAGCAGAGGGGGAGGGAGGGCCGGGGAGCTGTTTTTT. V gene TRBV30 combines with J gene TRBJ2-2, with D perhaps matching TRBD2 (7 bases). V was pared by 3 bases and J by 6 bases, with 17 bases between. The germline CDR1 and CDR2 sequences are GTSNPN and SVGIG (reference sequence). CDR3 length: 15 amino acids.

This chain uses TRBV19 with TRBJ2-1, with 11 bases aligning to TRBD1. The germline V gene encodes CDR1 LNHDA and CDR2 SQIVND (reference sequence). V trimming: 4 bases; J trimming: 7 bases; junction bases outside the gene matches: 9. This CDR3 has 16 residues. The CDR3 nucleotides are TGTGCCAGTAGTAGCGACCGGGACAGGGGGTCGAATGAGCAGTTCTTC. It codes for CASSSDRDRGSNEQFF.

The chain recombines TRBV5-6 with TRBJ1-1, with D perhaps TRBD1 (6 bases). Trimming took off 4 bases at V and 1 base at J, with 14 bases between the two ends. Germline V lookup: CDR1 SGHDT, CDR2 YYEEEE. The CDR3 is 15 residues long. The CDR3 DNA is TGTGCCAGCAGCAGATCCGGGACACCGAACACTGAAGCTTTCTTT. Amino acids: CASSRSGTPNTEAFF.

In regard to this clone: A junction end diverges from the germline sequence, so it may reflect a read error. Other DNA sequences from this sample encode an identical CDR3 as well. J is TRBJ2-7 and V is TRBV5-6; TRBD1 is a possible D gene (6 bases). The germline gives CDR1 SGHDT, CDR2 YYEEEE. The CDR3 sequence is 14 residues long. The CDR3 DNA reads as TGTGCTAGCAGCCCCTTCAGGGGACCCTACGAGCAGTACTTC. Amino acids: CASSPFRGPYEQYF.

CDR3 sequence: CASSDGTAVETQYF. CDR3 DNA: TGCGCCAGCAGCGACGGGACTGCCGTCGAGACCCAGTACTTC. V gene TRBV5-1 combines with J gene TRBJ2-5, with D possibly matching TRBD2 (6 bases). The CDR3 runs to 14 residues. Germline V lookup: CDR1 SGHRS, CDR2 YFSETQ. Trimming pared 4 bases from V and 5 bases from J, leaving 15 bases between.

CDR3 bases: TGCGCCAGCAGCCAAGATAGGAGGGTGAGCAATGAGCAGTTCTTC. Its protein is CASSQDRRVSNEQFF. J is TRBJ2-1 and V is TRBV4-3, with D perhaps matching TRBD2 (6 bases). Per germline, CDR1 LGHNA and CDR2 YSLEER. Trimming removed 0 bases from V and 6 bases from J, with 12 bases in between. The CDR3 has 15 residues.

This clone occurred once. The V gene is TRBV13, the J gene TRBJ2-5; 11 bases match TRBD2. The CDR3 consists of 15 residues. V gave up 5 bases and J gave up 4 bases; unmatched junction bases: 6. Per germline, CDR1 PRHDT and CDR2 FYEKMQ (reference sequence). Here the CDR3 DNA reads TGTGCCAGCAGCGTTAGCGGGGGGGCGGGAGAGACCCAGTACTTC. Protein product: CASSVSGGAGETQYF.

J is TRBJ1-5 and V is TRBV7-9; D unresolved. The CDR3 loop spans 13 amino acids. Germline CDR1 SEHNR, CDR2 FQNEAQ (reference sequence). V was cut by 1 base and J by 5 bases, with 6 bases left in between. The CDR3 nucleotides are TGTGCCAGCAGCTTAGTGGCGGATCAGCCCCAGCATTTT. Translating it yields CASSLVADQPQHF.

The rearrangement links TRBV12-5 to TRBJ1-1, with 7 nucleotides matching TRBD1. Germline assignment: CDR1 LGHNT and CDR2 FRNRAP. This CDR3 is built from 13 residues. With V trimmed by 9 bases and J by 1 base, 5 bases remained unmatched. CDR3 sequence: CASLGTENTEAFF. The DNA of the CDR3 is TGTGCTAGCCTTGGGACAGAGAACACTGAAGCTTTCTTT.

The chain links TRBV27 to TRBJ1-2, with 7 bases matching TRBD1. The CDR3 runs to 15 residues. Germline trimming cut 2 bases from V and 3 bases from J; bases unmatched to any gene: 6. The germline gives CDR1 MNHEY, CDR2 SMNVEV (reference sequence). The CDR3 is CASSLQHRGHYGYTF. Written as DNA, the CDR3 is TGTGCCAGCAGTTTACAGCACAGGGGTCACTATGGCTACACCTTC.

This chain joins TRBV10-3 and TRBJ1-1; 7 positions match TRBD1. V dropped 3 bases and J dropped 5; count of bases not matched to a gene: 12. The CDR3 is 16 amino acids. CDR1 is ENHRY, CDR2 SYGVKD, per germline. CDR3 in amino acids: CAISDERTGRGTEAFF. Written as DNA, the CDR3 is TGTGCCATCAGTGATGAGAGGACAGGCCGCGGGACTGAAGCTTTCTTT.

This rearrangement joins TRBV7-2 to TRBJ2-1, with D possibly being TRBD2 (5 bases). Germline-derived CDR1 and CDR2 are SGHTA and FQGNSA. The CDR3 consists of 13 residues. V lost 5 bases and J 9 bases, leaving 14 bases between the germline ends. The CDR3 nucleotides read TGTGCCAGCAGCACCACTAGTAGGAGTGAGCAGTTCTTC. The encoded protein is CASSTTSRSEQFF.